This T cell receptor beta chain appears in the sequencing data of a study of blood T cell repertoires in COVID-19 (dated by TCRdb to 2018 to 2020). The study in broad terms: Samples from collaborators originated in the United States, Italy and Spain and spanned both the acute and convalescent phases of COVID-19. The material from the prospective study consisted of cDNA or gDNA derived from T cells, B-cell-depleted T cells, or PBMCs. Deeply sampled blood TCRbeta repertoires from subjects exposed to, actively infected with, or recovered from COVID-19 were included in the dataset. The repertoires were made available in a free public database intended to serve as a resource for research on the immune response to SARS-CoV-2. Samples were obtained from the ongoing ImmuneRACE study (first 160 participants) and from about 1,300 subjects provided by 6 global collaborators. Sample metadata almost always included a de-identified subject ID, COVID-19 status, age in years and sex. Where available, HLA class I and class II types were taken from metadata supplied by the sample provider and were not determined by assay-based typing. Paper-wide results and their limitations: The amount of clinical and demographic metadata varied by source and participant and was provided uncurated.

According to the germline V gene, CDR1 reads MDHEN and CDR2 reads SYDVKM. The germline V and J ends show losses of 8 bases and 2 bases respectively, and no gene match explains 10 bases of the junction. CDR3 length: 15 amino acids, cysteine to phenylalanine. The entry retains the CDR3 DNA only, 45 bases that are in frame from base 1. Enrolling through a virtual design, the prospective study's participants ranged in age from roughly 18 to 89 years and lived across roughly 23 United States geographic areas. Cohort assignment in the prospective study relied on participant-reported clinical history from a screening survey and a study questionnaire. ImmuneRACE Cohort 3 recovered participants were defined by two consecutive negative NP/OP PCR tests, healthcare professional clearance, or symptom resolution. In the prospective study, mobile phlebotomists collected whole blood, serum and a nasopharyngeal or oropharyngeal swab from each participant. Participants in the prospective study had the option to provide additional blood draws and questionnaires over an approximately 2-month period. Prospective study blood samples were shipped either frozen or at room temperature before DNA extraction.

About this clone itself: The clone's antigen remains unknown. No quality values exist for individual bases; no much larger clone is one base distant.

TCRbeta CDR3 regions were amplified from genomic DNA using the immunoSEQ Assay, a bias-controlled multiplex PCR. The original pipeline was this. Nucleated cell counts per sample were estimated from amplification of reference gene primers within the assay. To quantify the absolute abundance of each unique TCRbeta CDR3 rearrangement, sequence reads were collapsed and filtered. For each sample, productive Simpson clonality was calculated as the square root of Simpson's diversity index across productive rearrangements. The immuneACCESS repertoire file appears here via TCRdb, limited to in-frame rearrangements. These files lack a portion of the clones; in checked studies, under half of the deficit traces to unresolved V genes, and the cause of the others is not known. V and J calls and clone size are those listed in that table; D and trimming were worked out from the DNA. This sample is represented by around 330,000 clones; about 91% of them were singletons. The ten largest clones represent over 8% of the sample.

The chain couples TRBV28 to TRBJ2-7; 9 central nucleotides agree with TRBD2. The receptor's source is a woman between 35 and 50 years old who had recovered from COVID-19. The source material was PBMCs or T cells enriched from blood (not recorded which). In nucleotide form, the sequence is TGTGCCAGCCTCCCAGCGGGGGGTGGAACCTACGAGCAGTACTTC. The encoded protein is CASLPAGGGTYEQYF.